This T cell receptor beta chain was recovered during a study of cytomegalovirus exposure and HLA in healthy donors. Across the study: Early released data had around 89 million unique TCRs, all coming from HLA-typed donors. Study observations and caveats: The authors later found HLA-associated TCR beta chains more clonally expanded than equally common others. The investigators catalogued 150 to 200 TCR beta chains as cytomegalovirus-associated.

Notes on this clone: What it binds is not known.

Germline V gene data show CDR1 as SGDLS and CDR2 as YYNGEE. V lost 2 bases, J lost 2 bases, and 7 bases lay in between. The CDR3 length is 13 residues. The primer mix had 60 Vbeta and 13 Jbeta primers. TCRdb keeps only in-frame clones here, not all; method: immunoSEQ multiplex PCR. The sample lists over 75,000 clones; nearly 80% were seen once. The chain recombines TRBV9 with TRBJ1-2; D possibly corresponds to TRBD1 (5 bases). The sequence was obtained from a female donor in good health and CMV-seronegative. The specimen was PBMCs. The CDR3 loop reads CASSVQGNYGYTF. CDR3 DNA: TGTGCCAGCAGCGTGCAGGGAAACTATGGCTACACCTTC.